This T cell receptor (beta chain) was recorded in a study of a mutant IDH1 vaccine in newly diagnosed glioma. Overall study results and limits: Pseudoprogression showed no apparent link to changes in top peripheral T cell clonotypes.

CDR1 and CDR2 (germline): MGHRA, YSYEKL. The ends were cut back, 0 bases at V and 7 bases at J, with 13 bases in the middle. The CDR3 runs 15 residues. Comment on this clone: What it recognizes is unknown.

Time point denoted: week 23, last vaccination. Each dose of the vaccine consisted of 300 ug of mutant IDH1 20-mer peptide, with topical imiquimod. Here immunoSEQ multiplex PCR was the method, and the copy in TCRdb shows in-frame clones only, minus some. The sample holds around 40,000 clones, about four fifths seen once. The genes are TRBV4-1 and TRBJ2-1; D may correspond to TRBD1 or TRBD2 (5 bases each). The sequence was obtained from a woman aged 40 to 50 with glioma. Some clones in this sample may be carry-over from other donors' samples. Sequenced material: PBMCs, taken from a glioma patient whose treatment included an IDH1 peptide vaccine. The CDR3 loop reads CASSQDPGGGNEQFF. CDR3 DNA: TGCGCCAGCAGCCAAGATCCTGGGGGTGGGAATGAGCAGTTCTTC.